This T cell receptor (beta chain) was captured by sequencing in a study of T cell changes during pregnancy in multiple sclerosis. Germline V gene data show CDR1 as MNHNS and CDR2 as SASEGT. With 2 bases clipped from V and 2 bases from J, the junction kept 8 bases outside the gene matches. This CDR3 contains 16 residues. Only in-frame clones appear in the TCRdb table, and some are missing; sequencing was by immunoSEQ multiplex PCR. The sample lists about 20,000 clones, 85% to 90% seen once, with 5.3% in the top ten. The sequencing used CD8+ T cells from peripheral blood mononuclear cells, collected in the second trimester of pregnancy. V is TRBV6-1 and J is TRBJ2-7; 8 bases align to TRBD1. The TCR sequence derives from a female donor in good health, enrolled as a control in a pregnancy study. DNA of the CDR3: TGTGCCAGCAGTGAACCTCCGGACAGGGAGACCTACGAGCAGTACTTC. Amino acids: CASSEPPDRETYEQYF.